Listed below are T cell receptor beta chains from one sample, sequenced in a study of shared clonotypes between healthy human individuals. Method: immunoSEQ multiplex PCR; TCRdb's copy keeps in-frame clones and lacks some. The sample lists some 2,500,000 clones, 85% to 95% occurring once. Sample: naive CD4+ T cells from PBMCs. The origin of the receptors is a man younger than 35 in good health. Some clones in this sample may be carry-over from other donors' samples. Each CDR3 is given with its conserved first and last residue. The D gene is left open where the match is weak.

d_gene	v_gene	j_gene	CDR3aa	CDR3nt
NA	TRBV2	TRBJ1-5	CASSDRAVNQPQHF	TGTGCCAGCAGTGATCGGGCTGTTAATCAGCCCCAGCATTTT
NA	TRBV10-2	TRBJ1-5	CASMVGTTNQPQHF	TGCGCCAGCATGGTCGGTACGACCAATCAGCCCCAGCATTTT
TRBD1	TRBV2	TRBJ1-5	CASGTETNQPQHF	TGTGCCAGCGGGACAGAAACTAATCAGCCCCAGCATTTT
TRBD1	TRBV6-5	TRBJ1-3	CASTMTGTGNTIYF	TGTGCCAGCACCATGACAGGGACTGGAAACACCATATATTTT
NA	TRBV29-1	TRBJ1-1	CSVGRWDTEAFF	TGCAGCGTTGGACGGTGGGACACTGAAGCTTTCTTT
NA	TRBV6-5	TRBJ1-1	CASRLSQGNTEAFF	TGTGCCAGCAGACTTTCCCAGGGGAACACTGAAGCTTTCTTT
TRBD1	TRBV19	TRBJ2-7	CASSIVGRGIPYEQYF	TGTGCCAGTAGTATAGTGGGCAGGGGGATACCCTACGAGCAGTACTTC
TRBD1	TRBV19	TRBJ1-4	CASSMYPRGAPEKLFF	TGTGCCAGTAGTATGTACCCCAGGGGGGCGCCTGAAAAACTGTTTTTT
NA	TRBV14	TRBJ1-4	CASRTTSTLGHNEKLFF	TGTGCCAGCAGGACAACATCTACTCTAGGACATAATGAAAAACTGTTTTTT
NA	TRBV5-1	TRBJ2-2	CASSLVLNTGELFF	TGCGCCAGCAGCCTAGTTTTGAACACCGGGGAGCTGTTTTTT
TRBD1	TRBV11-1	TRBJ1-2	CASSPRDRGPYGYTF	TGTGCCAGCAGCCCTCGGGACAGGGGGCCCTATGGCTACACCTTC
TRBD1	TRBV2	TRBJ1-2	CASRVDRGLGYGYTF	TGTGCCAGCAGGGTGGACAGGGGGCTGGGCTATGGCTACACCTTC
NA	TRBV7-9	TRBJ2-3	CASSSQGGGGQADTQYF	TGTGCCAGCAGCAGCCAGGGAGGAGGGGGTCAGGCAGATACGCAGTATTTT
NA	TRBV27	TRBJ2-1	CASSPLVSYNEQFF	TGTGCCAGCAGCCCTCTAGTATCCTACAATGAGCAGTTCTTC
TRBD1	TRBV6-6	TRBJ1-1	CASSYVDRGRPEAFF	TGTGCCAGCAGTTACGTGGACAGGGGGAGACCTGAAGCTTTCTTT